The entry below gives a single T cell receptor beta chain sequence along with its context. The entry originates in a study of blood T cell repertoires in COVID-19. For the study at large: Spain, Italy and the United States supplied samples that represented acute and convalescent COVID-19.

Germline V lookup: CDR1 LGHDT, CDR2 YNNKEL (reference sequence). The CDR3 contains 15 residues. Trimming cost V 4 bases and J 2 bases, with 14 bases left between them. In the source study's methods: Estimation of nucleated cell counts was performed using reference gene primer amplification. The data were produced by immunoSEQ multiplex PCR, yet TCRdb's version contains in-frame clones alone and is incomplete. For V, J and clone size, that table is used; D and trimming come from the DNA. The repertoire holds approximately 82,000 clones, with around 94% as singletons. Sequences were obtained from peripheral blood. The chain employs TRBV3-1 (or the pseudogene TRBV3-2) and TRBJ1-1, with no clear D. This TCR was recovered from a woman in her sixties or seventies with active COVID-19. The CDR3 DNA reads TGTGCCAGCAGCCGCCCAAGGGCGGGCAACACTGAAGCTTTCTTT. This sequence encodes CASSRPRAGNTEAFF.